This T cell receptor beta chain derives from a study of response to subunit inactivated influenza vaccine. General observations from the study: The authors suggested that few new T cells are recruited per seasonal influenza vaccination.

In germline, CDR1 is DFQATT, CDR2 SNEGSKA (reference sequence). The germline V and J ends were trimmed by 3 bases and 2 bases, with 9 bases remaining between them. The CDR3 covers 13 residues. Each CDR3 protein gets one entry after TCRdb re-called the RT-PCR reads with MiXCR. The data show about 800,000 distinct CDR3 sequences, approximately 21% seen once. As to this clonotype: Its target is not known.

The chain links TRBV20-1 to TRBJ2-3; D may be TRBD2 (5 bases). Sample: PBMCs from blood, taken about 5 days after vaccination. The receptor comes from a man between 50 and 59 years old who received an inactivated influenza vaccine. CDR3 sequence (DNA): TGCAGTGCTAGTGTAGCGCCCACAGATACGCAGTATTTT. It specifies CSASVAPTDTQYF.